This is a list of T cell receptor beta chains from one sample in a study of shared clonotypes between healthy human individuals. Here immunoSEQ multiplex PCR was the method, and the copy in TCRdb shows in-frame clones only, minus some. The repertoire has around 2,000,000 clones, over 85% of them found once; the top ten carry 0.13%. The sequencing input was naive CD4+ T cells sorted from blood. The origin of the receptors is a man aged 18 to 35 in good health. Each CDR3 is given with its conserved first and last residue. Some rows mark clone size as missing; the rest say once, few, many or name a class of expanded clone.

clone size	V gene	CDR3 length	J gene	CDR3 protein
-	TRBV19	15	TRBJ2-1	CASSPLPGAYNEQFF
-	TRBV9	16	TRBJ2-7	CASSGGEAGGPGEQYF
-	TRBV5-8	13	TRBJ1-2	CASSPGHYYGYTF
-	TRBV6-6	13	TRBJ1-6	CASRGTRTSPLHF
-	TRBV6-6	16	TRBJ2-7	CASNPSLTSGIYEQYF
-	TRBV11-2	14	TRBJ1-2	CASSLGVVQGGYTF
-	TRBV6-5	14	TRBJ1-1	CASSAPGTGHEAFF
-	TRBV27	16	TRBJ2-7	CASSSQLAVYPYEQYF
-	TRBV5-1	15	TRBJ1-6	CASSLAAHDNSPLHF
-	TRBV7-2	15	TRBJ1-5	CASSLGGLRNQPQHF
many	TRBV30	14	TRBJ1-2	CAGAQVPTNYGYTF